The rows below give T cell receptor beta chains drawn from one sample of a study of OX40 agonist ivuxolimab in advanced cancers. Profiling relied on immunoSEQ multiplex PCR, and the TCRdb table lists in-frame clones only, not all of them. The table shows tens of thousands of clones, with approximately 85% occurring only once. The input for sequencing was CD4+ or CD8+ T cells sorted from blood, taken in a trial of the OX40 agonist ivuxolimab. Every receptor here comes from an adult with an advanced solid tumor such as melanoma, head and neck, liver or kidney cancer. Each CDR3 is given with its conserved first and last residue. Fields, in order: V gene, D gene, J gene, clone size, CDR3 DNA, CDR3 protein. A D gene is named only where the DNA matches it firmly. Not every row has a clone size; where given, it reads once, few, many or a size class.

TRBV5-1	-	TRBJ2-6	-	TGCGCCAGCAGCACGGGACACAGCTCTGGGGCCAACGTCCTGACTTTC	CASSTGHSSGANVLTF
TRBV5-5	TRBD1	TRBJ2-7	-	TGTGCCAGCAGCCGGGCCGGGACAGGGTCCTACGAGCAGTACTTC	CASSRAGTGSYEQYF
TRBV5-4	-	TRBJ1-1	-	TGTGCCAGCAGCTTGGCGGGGCAGAACACTGAAGCTTTCTTT	CASSLAGQNTEAFF
TRBV11-2	TRBD1	TRBJ2-7	-	TGTGCCAGCAGCATTAACCGGGACAGGGGATTCGAGCAGTACTTC	CASSINRDRGFEQYF
TRBV18	-	TRBJ1-1	-	TGTGCCAGCTCACCAGGGACTGACACTGAAGCTTTCTTT	CASSPGTDTEAFF
TRBV18	-	TRBJ2-5	-	TGTGCCAGCTCCCCAGATCTGGGAGCGACCCAGTACTTC	CASSPDLGATQYF
TRBV30	-	TRBJ1-1	-	TGTGCCTGGAGTCCCAGGGTCAACACTGAAGCTTTCTTT	CAWSPRVNTEAFF
TRBV6-4	-	TRBJ2-3	once	TGTGCCAGCAGTGACTCGATAAGATCAGATACGCAGTATTTT	CASSDSIRSDTQYF
TRBV7-9	-	TRBJ2-7	-	TGTGCCAGCCGGAAAGGAGAGGACGAGCAGTACTTC	CASRKGEDEQYF
TRBV28	-	TRBJ2-5	-	TGTGCCAGCAGTTTCCAGCACGGGACCCAGTACTTC	CASSFQHGTQYF
TRBV5-1	TRBD2	TRBJ2-1	-	TGCGCCAGCAGCGTCGGACTAGCGGACTACAATGAGCAGTTCTTC	CASSVGLADYNEQFF
TRBV18	-	TRBJ2-5	-	TGTGCCAGCTCACCCAACTTAGACAGTCAAGAGACCCAGTACTTC	CASSPNLDSQETQYF
TRBV29-1	-	TRBJ2-2	-	TGCAGCGTAGTCTCTAGCCGGGTCGGCGGGGAGCTGTTTTTT	CSVVSSRVGGELFF
TRBV30	-	TRBJ1-6	-	TGTGCCTGGAAACGCGAAAACCCATCACCCCTCCACTTT	CAWKRENPSPLHF
TRBV28	-	TRBJ1-1	-	TGTGCCAGCAGGAGGGGCCTGGGGAACATGAACACTGAAGCTTTCTTT	CASRRGLGNMNTEAFF
TRBV9	TRBD2	TRBJ2-3	once	TGTGCCAGCAGCGTAGCTAGTAGCGGGAGCACAGATACGCAGTATTTT	CASSVASSGSTDTQYF
TRBV30	TRBD1	TRBJ1-3	-	TGTGCCTGGAGGAACAGGGGAACAGGAAACACCATATATTTT	CAWRNRGTGNTIYF
TRBV7-9	-	TRBJ1-4	few	TGTGCCAGCACGGGGGGCTATGAAAAACTGTTTTTT	CASTGGYEKLFF
TRBV4-2	TRBD1	TRBJ1-2	once	TGTGCCAGCAGCCAAGATAGTTCGGGCAGGGGGCACTATGGCTACACCTTC	CASSQDSSGRGHYGYTF
TRBV9	TRBD1	TRBJ2-7	-	TGTGCCAGCAGCGTAGGGCCGGATGACAGGGGGCATGGCGAGCAGTACTTC	CASSVGPDDRGHGEQYF
TRBV10-3	-	TRBJ1-1	-	TGTGCCATCAGTGAGACCAGGGTCACTGAAGCTTTCTTT	CAISETRVTEAFF
TRBV5-1	-	TRBJ2-1	once	TGCGCCAGCAGCTTGCAGGCGGACACTGCCTACAATGAGCAGTTCTTC	CASSLQADTAYNEQFF
TRBV28	-	TRBJ2-1	-	TGTGCCAGCAGCCGGGGAGGGACATCCTACAATGAGCAGTTCTTC	CASSRGGTSYNEQFF
TRBV10-3	-	TRBJ2-1	-	TGTGCCATTCGCCCAGGCGAGACCTACAATGAGCAGTTCTTC	CAIRPGETYNEQFF
TRBV7-2	-	TRBJ1-2	-	TGTGCCAGCTGGGATCGGGCGGGCGGCTACACCTTC	CASWDRAGGYTF
TRBV5-6	-	TRBJ2-2	-	TGTGCCAGCAGCTTGAGTTTCGGGACGGTCGGCACCGGGGAGCTGTTTTTT	CASSLSFGTVGTGELFF
TRBV19	-	TRBJ1-4	once	TGTGCCAGTAGGAGGACGGCGTCACCTAATGAAAAACTGTTTTTT	CASRRTASPNEKLFF
TRBV7-9	-	TRBJ2-3	-	TGTGCCAGCAGCTTATCAGGCTTAGATACGCAGTATTTT	CASSLSGLDTQYF
TRBV21-1	-	TRBJ1-2	-	TGTGCCAGCAGCAACAGGGGGGAGGGCTACACCTTC	CASSNRGEGYTF
TRBV5-6	-	TRBJ2-2	-	TGTGCCAGCAGCTTGCTATGGCTTACCGGGGAGCTGTTTTTT	CASSLLWLTGELFF
TRBV14	-	TRBJ2-2	once	TGTGCCAGCAGCCCCTTGGACACCGGGGAGCTGTTTTTT	CASSPLDTGELFF
TRBV4-1	TRBD1	TRBJ2-3	-	TGCGCCAGCAGCGATACCGGGACAGGCGGTAATACGCAGTATTTT	CASSDTGTGGNTQYF
TRBV6-1	TRBD2	TRBJ2-3	-	TGTGCCGGGCATAGCGGGAGGTTAGATACGCAGTATTTT	CAGHSGRLDTQYF
TRBV11-3	-	TRBJ2-5	-	TGTGCCAGCAGCTTAGGGCACCAAGAGACCCAGTACTTC	CASSLGHQETQYF
TRBV7-2	-	TRBJ1-2	medium-sized	TGTGCCAGCAGCCCCCGGACGGATAACTATGGCTACACCTTC	CASSPRTDNYGYTF
TRBV20-1	-	TRBJ2-7	-	TGCAGTGCTACCTCCGGCTACGAGCAGTACTTC	CSATSGYEQYF
TRBV12-5	TRBD1	TRBJ1-1	-	TGTGCTAGTGGTTTGGGACAGGGGGCTCCAGCGGCTTTCTTT	CASGLGQGAPAAFF
TRBV28	-	TRBJ1-5	once	TGTGCCAGCAGGAGGGTCCTGTATAGCAATCAGCCCCAGCATTTT	CASRRVLYSNQPQHF
TRBV30	-	TRBJ1-1	-	TGTGCCTGGAGACGGGGTGGGAACACTGAAGCTTTCTTT	CAWRRGGNTEAFF
TRBV28	-	TRBJ1-2	-	TGTGCCAGCAGCTCGGGGGGATTGGGGTTATATGGCTACACCTTC	CASSSGGLGLYGYTF
TRBV27	TRBD1	TRBJ1-2	-	TGTGCCAGCAGTGCTGACAGGGCAAGCTACACCTTC	CASSADRASYTF
TRBV5-1	-	TRBJ2-6	-	TGCGCCAGCAGCTTGGGGGTTGGTGGGGCCAACGTCCTGACTTTC	CASSLGVGGANVLTF
TRBV6-5	TRBD1	TRBJ2-3	-	TGTGCCAGCAGCCTGACAGGGGGGCCCACAGATACGCAGTATTTT	CASSLTGGPTDTQYF
TRBV6-5	-	TRBJ1-1	-	TGTGCCAGCAGTTACCAGTCTGATGGGGAGGAAGCTTTCTTT	CASSYQSDGEEAFF
TRBV18	-	TRBJ2-2	-	TGTGCCAGCTCACCGATAAACGCCGGGGAGCTGTTTTTT	CASSPINAGELFF
TRBV10-3	-	TRBJ1-2	once	TGTGCCATCAGTGACAGGGGCGGGGTGGACTATGGCTACACCTTC	CAISDRGGVDYGYTF
TRBV28	TRBD1	TRBJ1-5	-	TGTGCCAGCAGGACAACCGGGACAGGGGGACGCCAGCCCCAGCATTTT	CASRTTGTGGRQPQHF
TRBV6-4	-	TRBJ2-5	-	TGTGCCAGCAGCCTTAGAAGTTACGAAGAGACCCAGTACTTC	CASSLRSYEETQYF
TRBV19	TRBD2	TRBJ2-3	-	TGTGCCAGTAGGGGGGGACTAGCGGCCACAGATACGCAGTATTTT	CASRGGLAATDTQYF
TRBV28	-	TRBJ2-7	-	TGTGCCAGCAGTTTAGGCGGGATCTACGAGCAGTACTTC	CASSLGGIYEQYF
TRBV28	TRBD2	TRBJ2-1	-	TGTGCCAGCTCCCCGACCGCCGCCGGGGGGAATGAGCAGTTCTTC	CASSPTAAGGNEQFF
TRBV9	TRBD1	TRBJ1-1	-	TGTGCCAGCAGCGTAGTCGGGGACAGGGAAACTTTCTTT	CASSVVGDRETFF
TRBV9	TRBD1	TRBJ2-3	-	TGTGCCAGCAGCGTCGCCCAGGGACAGCTTACGGATACGCAGTATTTT	CASSVAQGQLTDTQYF